These 25 T cell receptor beta chains were all obtained from the same sample, sequenced in a study of cytomegalovirus exposure and HLA in healthy donors. With 60 Vbeta and 13 Jbeta primers, the PCR was carried out. Sequenced by immunoSEQ multiplex PCR; TCRdb stores in-frame clones only, minus some. The listing contains 70,000 or so clones. Material for sequencing was PBMCs. Every receptor here comes from a man aged 40-49 years in good health and CMV-seronegative.

The chain couples TRBV5-1 to TRBJ1-5; 10 nucleotides agree with TRBD1. With V trimmed by 3 bases and J by 5 bases, 2 bases remained unmatched. This CDR3 region has 14 residues. CDR1 and CDR2 from the germline V gene are SGHRS and YFSETQ. The CDR3 region is CASSWGTGDQPQHF. The CDR3 bases are TGCGCCAGCAGCTGGGGGACAGGGGATCAGCCCCAGCATTTT.

This chain connects TRBV2 to TRBJ2-4; D remains unclear. Trimming stripped 6 bases from V and 5 bases from J, with 11 bases between. Per germline, CDR1 SNHLY and CDR2 FYNNEI. The CDR3 has 13 amino acids. CDR3 nucleotides: TGTGCCAGCAGCGAGGATGCGGAAAACATTCAGTACTTC. Its protein product is CASSEDAENIQYF.

V and J are TRBV28 and TRBJ2-7; TRBD1 is a possible D gene (6 bases). The CDR3 totals 12 residues. Germline values: CDR1 MDHEN, CDR2 SYDVKM. Trimming pared 5 bases from V and 3 bases from J, leaving 8 bases between. The CDR3 coding sequence is TGTGCCAGCAGTGAACAGGGCTACGAGCAGTACTTC. It is translated as CASSEQGYEQYF.

V gene TRBV4-1 combines with J gene TRBJ1-6; D call uncertain. Between the trimmed V and J ends, which lost 6 bases and 7 bases, there was a span of 7 bases. Germline V lookup: CDR1 MGHRA, CDR2 YSYEKL. The CDR3 contains 12 residues. CDR3 loop: CASRHTNSPLHF. In DNA, the CDR3 is TGCGCCAGCAGACACACCAATTCACCCCTCCACTTT.

This sequence joins TRBV5-1 and TRBJ2-5, with a tentative D call TRBD2 (6 bases). V was clipped by 0 bases and J by 5 bases, with 20 bases between them. Germline V gene data show CDR1 as SGHRS and CDR2 as YFSETQ. The CDR3 runs 17 residues. The CDR3 reads CASSLAKGRTAGETQYF. Written as DNA, the CDR3 is TGCGCCAGCAGCTTGGCCAAGGGGAGGACGGCGGGGGAGACCCAGTACTTC.

This chain links TRBV7-2 with TRBJ2-3; a weak D match, TRBD2 (6 bases). The CDR3 is made up of 13 amino acids. Germline CDR1 SGHTA, CDR2 FQGNSA. CDR3 sequence reads: CAGLFHSTDTQYF. CDR3 DNA: TGTGCGGGACTGTTCCATAGCACAGATACGCAGTATTTT.

The rearrangement uses TRBV7-9 and TRBJ1-6; TRBD1 is a possible D gene (5 bases). The V end lost 0 bases, the J end lost 13 bases, and 25 bases lay between the germline ends. CDR3 length: 18 residues. Germline CDR1 is SEHNR and CDR2 is FQNEAQ (reference sequence). CDR3 DNA sequence: TGTGCCAGCAGCTTAGCGGACGGGCGGCGGGACCCCCGTTTGCCCCTCCACTTT. This encodes CASSLADGRRDPRLPLHF.

CDR3 residues: CATTVGGAGGEQFF. As DNA, the CDR3 is TGCGCCACTACGGTAGGGGGGGCCGGAGGTGAGCAGTTCTTC. This chain uses TRBV5-1 with TRBJ2-1, with a tentative D call TRBD2 (7 bases). Trimming removed 9 bases from V and 9 bases from J, with 22 bases in between. CDR3 length: 14 residues. The germline V gene encodes CDR1 SGHRS and CDR2 YFSETQ. The full variable domain, its missing parts supplied by reference TRBV5-1 and TRBJ2-1, is KAGVTQTPRYLIKTRGQQVTLSCSPISGHRSVSWYQQTPGQGLQFLFEYFSETQRNKGNFPGRFSGRQFSNSRSEMNVSTLELGDSALYLCATTVGGAGGEQFFGPGTRLTVL.

Concerning this clone itself: A junction end diverges from the germline sequence, so it may reflect a read error. The rearrangement joins TRBV4-1 to TRBJ1-2; D is perhaps TRBD1 (6 bases). The CDR3 runs 14 residues. From germline, CDR1 is MGHRA and CDR2 YSYEKL. CDR3 amino acids: CASSQDPTTQGPPF. Written as DNA, the CDR3 is TGCGCCAGCAGCCAAGATCCTACCACACAGGGTCCCCCCTTC.

V usage is TRBV18 and J usage is TRBJ1-6; TRBD1 matches 9 bases. In germline, CDR1 is KGHSH, CDR2 LQKENI. With V trimmed by 6 bases and J by 0 bases, 12 bases remained unmatched. This CDR3 is 19 amino acids long. As DNA, the CDR3 is TGTGCCAGCTCCATCACCGGCGGGACAGGGAGCTCCTATAATTCACCCCTCCACTTT. Its protein is CASSITGGTGSSYNSPLHF.

According to its frequency, this clone is medium-sized. The chain uses TRBV4-1 and TRBJ1-6; TRBD1 agrees at 8 bases. After removal of 4 bases from V and 7 bases from J, the junction contained 9 bases not matched to a gene. Germline V gene sequence: CDR1 MGHRA, CDR2 YSYEKL. CDR3 length equals 16 residues. The CDR3 coding sequence is TGCGCCAGCAGCCTGGACCAGGGGGCGCGAAATTCACCCCTCCACTTT. Its protein product is CASSLDQGARNSPLHF.

This sequence joins TRBV6-1 and TRBJ1-5, with D hard to call. This CDR3 contains 15 residues. The V and J ends lost 2 bases and 1 base respectively, with 9 bases between them. Germline CDR1 reads MNHNS; CDR2 reads SASEGT. In nucleotides, the CDR3 is TGTGCCAGCAGTGAACAGGTTGGGAGCAATCAGCCCCAGCATTTT. It codes for CASSEQVGSNQPQHF.

The chain is built from TRBV18 and TRBJ1-1; perhaps TRBD1 as D (6 bases). The CDR3 sequence is 14 residues long. Trimming left V 1 base short and J 4 bases short, with 10 bases between. Per the germline V gene, CDR1 is KGHSH and CDR2 is LQKENI. The CDR3 DNA follows: TGTGCCAGCTCACCACAATCAGGGGCCACTGAAGCTTTCTTT. The encoded protein is CASSPQSGATEAFF.

The V gene is TRBV4-2, the J gene TRBJ2-1; TRBD2 matches at 14 bases. Germline CDR1 and CDR2: LGHNA and YNFKEQ. V lost 1 base to trimming and J lost 0 bases; unmatched junction nucleotides: 8. The CDR3 sequence is 20 residues long. CDR3 sequence: CASSQGTGTSGGSSYNEQFF. The CDR3 nucleotides are TGTGCCAGCAGCCAAGGTACCGGGACTAGCGGGGGCAGCTCCTACAATGAGCAGTTCTTC.

The chain couples TRBV6-5 to TRBJ2-5; a weak D match, TRBD1 (6 bases). CDR1 and CDR2 from the germline V gene are MNHEY and SVGAGI. The CDR3 has 14 amino acids. Trimming removed 5 bases from V and 2 bases from J, with 12 bases in between. CDR3 in amino acids: CASSQQGLQETQYF. CDR3 bases: TGTGCCAGCAGTCAACAGGGCCTACAAGAGACCCAGTACTTC.

This sequence joins TRBV6-1 and TRBJ1-1, with unresolved D. The V gene's germline CDR1 is MNHNS and CDR2 SASEGT. The CDR3 covers 17 residues. V was cut by 4 bases and J by 1 base, with 19 bases left in between. In DNA form, the CDR3 reads TGTGCCAGCAGTGTTTCCAGGAGGGCGATGGGGAACACTGAAGCTTTCTTT. This gives the protein CASSVSRRAMGNTEAFF.

The CDR3 loop is CASSLEGSPLHF. The CDR3 DNA is TGCGCCAGCAGCCTTGAGGGTTCACCCCTCCACTTT. The chain has TRBV4-1 and TRBJ1-6; D is ambiguous. The V end was cut by 4 bases, the J end by 9 bases, with 7 bases between. CDR3 length equals 12 residues. The germline CDR1 and CDR2 sequences are MGHRA and YSYEKL.

This chain uses TRBV6-1 with TRBJ1-5, with a tentative D call TRBD1 (5 bases). Trimming left V 6 bases short and J 4 bases short, with 13 bases between. The germline CDR1 and CDR2 sequences are MNHNS and SASEGT. This CDR3 comprises 14 residues. CDR3 nucleotides: TGTGCCAGCAGCACAGGTGAAGCTAATCAGCCCCAGCATTTT. It is translated as CASSTGEANQPQHF.

The chain links TRBV19 to TRBJ1-1; a weak D match, TRBD1 (5 bases). Germline-derived CDR1 and CDR2 are LNHDA and SQIVND (reference sequence). This CDR3 region has 15 residues. The germline V and J ends were trimmed by 1 base and 4 bases, with 13 bases remaining between them. CDR3 nucleotide sequence: TGTGCCAGTAGTATAGTGGGGAGCGGGGGCACTGAAGCTTTCTTT. Protein product: CASSIVGSGGTEAFF.

The chain carries TRBV7-9 and TRBJ1-1; unclear D gene. Germline V CDR1 and CDR2: SEHNR, FQNEAQ (reference sequence). The CDR3 has 13 amino acids. The ends were cut back, 5 bases at V and 0 bases at J, with 7 bases in the middle. The CDR3 spells CASSPAVNTEAFF. The CDR3 DNA reads as TGTGCCAGCAGCCCGGCGGTGAACACTGAAGCTTTCTTT.

The chain employs TRBV7-9 and TRBJ2-1, with 8 bases matching TRBD1. V shed 2 bases and J 4 bases; nucleotides not matched to a gene: 7. In germline, CDR1 is SEHNR, CDR2 FQNEAQ (reference sequence). The CDR3 is made up of 16 amino acids. The DNA for the CDR3 is TGTGCCAGCAGCTTAAATCAGGGGGCTGGGTACAATGAGCAGTTCTTC. This gives the protein CASSLNQGAGYNEQFF. Supplemented by reference TRBV7-9 and TRBJ2-1, the full variable domain reads DTGVSQNPRHKITKRGQNVTFRCDPISEHNRLYWYRQTLGQGPEFLTYFQNEAQLEKSRLLSDRFSAERPKGSFSTLEIQRTEQGDSAMYLCASSLNQGAGYNEQFFGPGTRLTVL.

This chain joins TRBV6-1 and TRBJ1-1, with D perhaps matching TRBD1 (5 bases). The V gene lost 8 bases and the J gene lost 1 base, with 17 bases spanning the gap. CDR1 MNHNS and CDR2 SASEGT come from the germline V gene. This CDR3 spans 15 amino acids. The chain's CDR3 is CASGAGNYPNTEAFF. The CDR3 nucleotides are TGTGCCAGCGGAGCAGGGAATTATCCGAACACTGAAGCTTTCTTT.

The rearrangement joins TRBV9 to TRBJ1-1, with D tentatively TRBD1 (6 bases). CDR3 length: 13 residues. Looked up from germline, CDR1 is SGDLS and CDR2 is YYNGEE. V was clipped by 6 bases and J by 2 bases, with 11 bases between them. CDR3 nucleotides: TGTGCCAGCAATCAGGGGCCCAACACTGAAGCTTTCTTT. This translates into CASNQGPNTEAFF.

The rearrangement links TRBV19 to TRBJ1-6; TRBD1 might be the D (6 bases). The CDR3 spans 14 residues. Trimming left V 3 bases short and J 10 bases short, with 13 bases between. From germline, CDR1 is LNHDA and CDR2 SQIVND (reference sequence). The CDR3 spells CASSIIQGGSPLHF. DNA for the CDR3: TGTGCCAGTAGTATTATACAGGGCGGCTCACCCCTCCACTTT.

The chain links TRBV5-4 to TRBJ1-1; a weak D match, TRBD1 (6 bases). Germline V CDR1 and CDR2: SGHNT, YYREEE (reference sequence). Between the trimmed V and J ends, which lost 3 bases and 7 bases, there was a span of 13 bases. The CDR3 runs 13 residues. Written as DNA, the CDR3 is TGTGCCAGCAGCTATTCCAGGGGAATTGAAGCTTTCTTT. This encodes CASSYSRGIEAFF.